This T cell receptor beta chain was identified in a study of CXCR3-negative and CXCR3-positive naive CD8 T cells. The CDR3 extends over 15 amino acids. The germline CDR1 and CDR2 sequences are SSHAT and FNYEAQ (reference sequence). For this clonotype: Antigen unknown.

Study-level results: Similar TRBV-TRBJ usage characterized naive CXCR3-negative and CXCR3-positive cells; memory cells differed. Across naive subsets, surface CD5 expression was comparable, and TCR strength was inferred from properties of the TRB CDR3.

The CD45RO-CCR7+CD27+CD95- phenotype denoted naive CD8+ T cells. In preparing the TRB cDNA libraries, 5' RACE with UMI labels was used. Following a re-call of the 5' RACE reads, TCRdb has one entry per CDR3 protein and lacks DNA. This specimen shows 43,000 or so distinct CDR3 sequences; the ten leading clones hold 1.5% to 2%. This clonotype originated in a human donor in good health. Some clones in this sample may be carry-over from other donors' samples. Sequenced: naive CXCR3- CD8+ T cells from blood. As for subset: CD45RO-CCR7+CD27+CD95- naive CD8+ T cells lacking CXCR3 (TNR3-). J is TRBJ2-7 and V is TRBV7-7; lacking DNA, the TRBD1 call made by TCRdb goes unchecked. The CDR3 is CASSPGTGGEYEQYF.